Presented here are 23 T cell receptor beta chains from one specimen sequenced in a study of T cell clonotyping in hematopoietic cell transplantation. The table came from immunoSEQ multiplex PCR; TCRdb's copy has only in-frame clones and leaves some out. This sample carries about 76,000 clones, 90% to 97% of them seen once, and the ten largest clones take roughly 1.8%. As to time point: recipient sample about 28 days before transplant, after cytoreduction. The sample was peripheral blood mononuclear cells, taken before stem cell transplant. The receptors were gathered from a woman aged 45-59 years with acute myeloid leukemia. Some clones in this sample may be carry-over from other donors' samples.

This sequence joins TRBV6-5 and TRBJ1-4; tentative D call: TRBD1 (6 bases). The CDR3 totals 16 residues. Trimming pared 2 bases from V and 10 bases from J, leaving 20 bases between. Germline lookup yields CDR1 MNHEY and CDR2 SVGAGI. In DNA, the CDR3 is TGTGCCAGCAGTTACCACCGGGAGGGGGGCGCGGGAAAACTGTTTTTT. Translating gives CASSYHREGGAGKLFF.

The chain uses TRBV5-1 and TRBJ1-2; D might be TRBD1 (5 bases). V was cut by 5 bases and J by 8 bases, with 19 bases left in between. The CDR3 is 14 residues long. Germline V gives CDR1 SGHRS, CDR2 YFSETQ. CDR3 region: CASREGRTLSGYTF. The CDR3, as DNA: TGCGCCAGCAGGGAGGGACGGACCCTTTCCGGCTACACCTTC.

The V call is TRBV28, the J call TRBJ1-1; D is undetermined. The V and J ends lost 2 bases and 11 bases respectively, with 9 bases between them. The V gene's germline CDR1 is MDHEN and CDR2 SYDVKM. The CDR3 consists of 11 residues. The CDR3 protein is CASSLRQWAFF. The CDR3 DNA follows: TGTGCCAGCAGTTTAAGGCAGTGGGCTTTCTTT.

The gene calls are TRBV30 and TRBJ1-2; D perhaps matches TRBD1 (5 bases). The length of the CDR3 is 12 residues. Trimming pared 2 bases from V and 4 bases from J, leaving 8 bases between. Germline V gene sequence: CDR1 GTSNPN, CDR2 SVGIG (reference sequence). The CDR3 region is CAWSRTTYGYTF. DNA for the CDR3: TGTGCCTGGAGTAGGACAACCTATGGCTACACCTTC.

The chain employs TRBV29-1 and TRBJ2-7; tentatively, D is TRBD1 (5 bases). This CDR3 is built from 13 residues. The germline V gene encodes CDR1 SQVTM and CDR2 ANQGSEA. Trimming took off 2 bases at V and 0 bases at J, with 8 bases between the two ends. CDR3: CSVEPDNSYEQYF. CDR3 DNA: TGCAGCGTTGAACCGGACAACTCCTACGAGCAGTACTTC.

This chain joins TRBV30 and TRBJ1-1; D unclear. Per germline, CDR1 GTSNPN and CDR2 SVGIG (reference sequence). Trimming stripped 6 bases from V and 1 base from J, with 15 bases between. This CDR3 region has 14 residues. CDR3 bases: TGTGCCTGCTTACTCAAGGTCACGAACACTGAAGCTTTCTTT. Residues: CACLLKVTNTEAFF. Filled out from reference TRBV30 and TRBJ1-1, the complete variable domain reads SQTIHQWPATLVQPVGSPLSLECTVEGTSNPNLYWYRQAAGRGLQLLFYSVGIGQISSEVPQNLSASRPQDRQFILSSKKLLLSDSGFYLCACLLKVTNTEAFFGQGTRLTVV.

This clone was seen more than once but under ten times. This chain uses TRBV29-1 with TRBJ2-1; D unresolved. V was trimmed by 5 bases and J by 2 bases, leaving 7 bases between them. This CDR3 has 12 residues. The germline gives CDR1 SQVTM, CDR2 ANQGSEA. The CDR3: CSVSLAYNEQFF. CDR3 nucleotide sequence: TGCAGCGTTTCCCTAGCCTACAATGAGCAGTTCTTC.

The CDR3 nucleotides are TGTGCCATCAGTGAGTCTGGCAGGGCCACTGAAGCTTTCTTT. The encoded protein is CAISESGRATEAFF. J is TRBJ1-1 and V is TRBV10-3; the D gene is possibly TRBD1 (5 bases). The CDR3 length is 14 residues. V was clipped by 0 bases and J by 4 bases, with 9 bases between them. Germline V CDR1 and CDR2: ENHRY, SYGVKD.

This clone was counted a single time. The chain recombines TRBV28 with TRBJ1-1; D is possibly TRBD1 (6 bases). The V end was cut by 5 bases, the J end by 1 base, with 11 bases between. Germline assignment: CDR1 MDHEN and CDR2 SYDVKM. This CDR3 has 14 amino acids. The CDR3: CASSRRQENTEAFF. As DNA, the CDR3 is TGTGCCAGCAGTCGTCGACAGGAGAACACTGAAGCTTTCTTT.

The rearrangement joins TRBV11-1 to TRBJ1-2; 7 bases map to TRBD1. The V segment lost 6 bases and the J segment 7 bases; nucleotides outside the gene matches: 8. Looked up from germline, CDR1 is SGHAT and CDR2 is FQDESV (reference sequence). This CDR3 is 13 amino acids long. CDR3 nucleotides: TGTGCCAGCAGTCCCCGACAGGGTGGTGGCTACACCTTC. Protein product: CASSPRQGGGYTF.

V is TRBV28 and J is TRBJ2-1; 13 bases align to TRBD2. The germline CDR1 and CDR2 sequences are MDHEN and SYDVKM. With 4 bases clipped from V and 8 bases from J, the junction kept 11 bases outside the gene matches. This CDR3 comprises 17 residues. The chain's CDR3 is CASSSPGLAGRSYEQFF. CDR3 coding DNA: TGTGCCAGCAGTTCGCCGGGACTAGCGGGAAGGTCATATGAGCAGTTCTTC.

The chain employs TRBV19 and TRBJ1-2; TRBD1 matches at 7 bases. The CDR3 runs to 12 residues. V lost 7 bases and J lost 8; bases outside the gene matches: 7. Germline V lookup: CDR1 LNHDA, CDR2 SQIVND (reference sequence). CDR3 DNA sequence: TGTGCCAGTAAAGAGGGGGCGTTCGGCTACACCTTC. Encoded protein: CASKEGAFGYTF.

The chain has TRBV6-1 and TRBJ1-6; weak D call: TRBD1 (6 bases). Germline values: CDR1 MNHNS, CDR2 SASEGT. This CDR3 region has 14 residues. The V and J ends lost 3 bases and 5 bases respectively, with 8 bases between them. CDR3 protein: CASSDRGNNSPLHF. The CDR3, as DNA: TGTGCCAGCAGTGACAGGGGCAATAATTCACCCCTCCACTTT.

The chain links TRBV5-1 to TRBJ2-7; no clear D. Trimming took 5 bases from V and 4 from J, leaving 16 bases between them. Germline CDR1 reads SGHRS; CDR2 reads YFSETQ. This CDR3 is 14 amino acids long. The CDR3 DNA sequence: TGCGCCAGCAGTACCCGGGCCCCACCTTACGAGCAGTACTTC. Its translation is CASSTRAPPYEQYF.

This chain joins TRBV2 and TRBJ1-1; D perhaps matches TRBD1 (5 bases). The CDR3 is 13 amino acids. Per germline, CDR1 SNHLY and CDR2 FYNNEI. V lost 4 bases and J 10 bases, leaving 16 bases between the germline ends. CDR3 loop: CASSGEGRAVAFF. CDR3 nucleotides: TGTGCCAGCAGTGGAGAGGGCAGGGCGGTAGCTTTCTTT.

The chain is built from TRBV7-9 and TRBJ2-1, with 10 bases aligning to TRBD2. Germline V gene data show CDR1 as SEHNR and CDR2 as FQNEAQ (reference sequence). The junction had 11 bases not matched to a gene; V was cut back by 3 bases and J by 9 bases. The CDR3 runs to 16 residues. CDR3 DNA sequence: TGTGCCAGCAGCTTTTCTAGCGGGGGCCCAGCAAGTGAGCAGTTCTTC. This encodes CASSFSSGGPASEQFF.

The V gene is TRBV6-5, the J gene TRBJ1-5, with TRBD1 as a possible D gene (5 bases). CDR1 is MNHEY and CDR2 is SVGAGI in the germline V gene. V was clipped by 4 bases and J by 3 bases, with 10 bases between them. The CDR3 is 14 amino acids. The CDR3 spells CASSLARVNQPQHF. In DNA, the CDR3 is TGTGCCAGCAGTTTAGCCAGGGTCAATCAGCCCCAGCATTTT.

This chain connects TRBV27 to TRBJ1-1; D is unclear. The V end was cut by 5 bases, the J end by 4 bases, with 8 bases between. Germline CDR1 MNHEY, CDR2 SMNVEV (reference sequence). The length of the CDR3 is 12 residues. In DNA, the CDR3 is TGTGCCAGCAGTCACCGATCCACTGAAGCTTTCTTT. Protein sequence: CASSHRSTEAFF.

The rearrangement joins TRBV5-4 to TRBJ2-2; TRBD1 agrees at 10 bases. Germline CDR1 and CDR2: SGHNT and YYREEE (reference sequence). The CDR3 is 16 residues long. After removal of 3 bases from V and 5 bases from J, the junction contained 7 bases not matched to a gene. The CDR3 loop is CASSSGQGDRTGELFF. The CDR3, as DNA: TGTGCCAGCAGCTCTGGACAGGGGGATCGAACCGGGGAGCTGTTTTTT.

J is TRBJ1-1 and V is TRBV28; D is possibly TRBD1 (6 bases). This CDR3 is 15 amino acids long. CDR1 and CDR2 (germline): MDHEN, SYDVKM. Trimming shortened V by 6 bases and J by 4 bases, and 18 bases separated the two germline ends. Written as DNA, the CDR3 is TGTGCCAGCAGCAAAATCGGGGGGCAGGGCACTGAAGCTTTCTTT. Encoded protein: CASSKIGGQGTEAFF.

The chain links TRBV4-1 to TRBJ2-7; D is perhaps TRBD1 or TRBD2 (8 bases each). Trimming took off 4 bases at V and 0 bases at J, with 13 bases between the two ends. Germline V gives CDR1 MGHRA, CDR2 YSYEKL. This CDR3 spans 15 amino acids. The CDR3 is CASSRTGTSSYEQYF. The DNA for the CDR3 is TGCGCCAGCAGCCGGACAGGGACTAGCTCCTACGAGCAGTACTTC.

As concerns this clone: Other DNA sequences from this sample encode an identical CDR3 as well. The CDR3 protein is CASSLESYNSPLHF. The CDR3 nucleotides read TGCGCCAGCAGCTTGGAGTCCTATAATTCACCCCTCCACTTT. J is TRBJ1-6 and V is TRBV5-1, with D hard to call. The CDR3 loop spans 14 amino acids. V dropped 0 bases and J dropped 1 base, with 2 bases sitting between them. The germline CDR1 and CDR2 sequences are SGHRS and YFSETQ.

The rearrangement joins TRBV6-5 to TRBJ1-2; no definite D call. From germline, CDR1 is MNHEY and CDR2 SVGAGI. V lost 2 bases, J lost 4 bases, and 11 bases lay in between. The CDR3 spans 14 residues. CDR3: CASSYRGEGYGYTF. The CDR3 DNA follows: TGTGCCAGCAGTTACCGCGGGGAAGGCTATGGCTACACCTTC.